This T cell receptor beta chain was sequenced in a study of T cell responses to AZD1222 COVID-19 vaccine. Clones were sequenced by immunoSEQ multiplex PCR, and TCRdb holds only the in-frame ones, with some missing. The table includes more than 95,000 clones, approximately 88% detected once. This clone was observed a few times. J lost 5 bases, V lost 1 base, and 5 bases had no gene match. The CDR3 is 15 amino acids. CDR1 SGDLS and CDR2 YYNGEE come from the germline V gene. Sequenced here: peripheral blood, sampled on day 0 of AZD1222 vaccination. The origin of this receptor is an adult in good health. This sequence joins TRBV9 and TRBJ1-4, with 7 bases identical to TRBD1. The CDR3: CASSVLSTGNEKLFF. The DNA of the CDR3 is TGTGCCAGCAGCGTACTTTCGACAGGGAATGAAAAACTGTTTTTT. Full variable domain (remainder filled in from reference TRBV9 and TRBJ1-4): DSGVTQTPKHLITATGQRVTLRCSPRSGDLSVYWYQQSLDQGLQFLIQYYNGEERAKGNILERFSAQQFPDLHSELNLSSLELGDSALYFCASSVLSTGNEKLFFGSGTQLSVL.